One and the same sample provided the 11 T cell receptor beta chains below, sequenced in a study of T cells in tuberculosis. Sequencing was performed with immunoSEQ multiplex PCR; in TCRdb, only in-frame clones are kept and a portion is missing. This sample yields around 38,000 clones, of which over 90% are seen a single time; roughly 7% belongs to the top ten. Sample: PBMCs. The receptors were sampled from a donor aged 10-29 years with latent tuberculosis or without tuberculosis infection.

The genes are TRBV4-1 and TRBJ2-7; D perhaps matches TRBD1 (6 bases). This CDR3 has 14 residues. V dropped 2 bases and J dropped 1 base, with 9 bases sitting between them. CDR1 is MGHRA, CDR2 YSYEKL, per germline. CDR3 amino acids: CASSQRDTSYEQYF. CDR3 coding DNA: TGCGCCAGCAGCCAACGGGACACGTCCTACGAGCAGTACTTC.

This clone appeared a single time. The chain links TRBV7-9 to TRBJ1-5, with D possibly matching TRBD1 (6 bases). Germline V gene data show CDR1 as SEHNR and CDR2 as FQNEAQ (reference sequence). The V gene lost 1 base and the J gene lost 6 bases, with 16 bases spanning the gap. CDR3 length equals 16 residues. CDR3: CASSLVVGQLGQPQHF. The CDR3, as DNA: TGTGCCAGCAGCTTAGTGGTGGGACAACTCGGTCAGCCCCAGCATTTT.

This chain joins TRBV15 and TRBJ1-1; D possibly corresponds to TRBD1 (5 bases). Trimming took 5 bases from V and 5 from J, leaving 21 bases between them. This CDR3 region has 16 residues. Germline V gives CDR1 LNHNV, CDR2 YYDKDF (reference sequence). CDR3 loop: CATSPPSRQGTTEAFF. CDR3 coding DNA: TGTGCCACCAGCCCCCCTTCTCGGCAGGGTACGACTGAAGCTTTCTTT.

The chain links TRBV19 to TRBJ2-7, with 13 bases matching TRBD2. The CDR3 is 15 residues long. The ends lost 3 bases at V and 2 bases at J; junction bases unmatched: 1. The V gene's germline CDR1 is LNHDA and CDR2 SQIVND (reference sequence). Here the CDR3 reads CASSIGLAGAYEQYF. CDR3 nucleotides: TGTGCCAGTAGTATCGGACTAGCGGGGGCCTACGAGCAGTACTTC.

The J gene is TRBJ1-2, the V gene TRBV7-2; 7 bases are a match to TRBD1. Germline V gene data show CDR1 as SGHTA and CDR2 as FQGNSA. This CDR3 region has 15 residues. With 1 base clipped from V and 1 base from J, the junction kept 3 bases outside the gene matches. The DNA for the CDR3 is TGTGCCAGCAGCTTAGAGGGGGCTCTTAACTATGGCTACACCTTC. Its protein product is CASSLEGALNYGYTF.

The J gene is TRBJ1-5, the V gene TRBV7-2; 8 bases are shared with TRBD1. The CDR3 length is 18 residues. CDR1 is SGHTA and CDR2 is FQGNSA in the germline V gene. V lost 0 bases to trimming and J lost 7 bases; unmatched junction nucleotides: 14. CDR3 residues: CASSLAQSRGREGQPQHF. The CDR3 DNA reads as TGTGCCAGCAGCTTAGCGCAAAGCAGGGGGCGCGAGGGACAGCCCCAGCATTTT.

The V call is TRBV9, the J call TRBJ1-4; TRBD1 matches at 9 bases. With 4 bases clipped from V and 6 bases from J, the junction kept 4 bases outside the gene matches. Germline V lookup: CDR1 SGDLS, CDR2 YYNGEE. This CDR3 has 14 amino acids. This CDR3 is CASSTGQGYEKLFF. CDR3 nucleotides: TGTGCCAGCAGCACGGGACAGGGCTATGAAAAACTGTTTTTT.

This clone was counted a single time. The CDR3 DNA follows: TGTGCCAGCAGCACCCGGGGGACGAGCTCTGGAAACACCATATATTTT. It codes for CASSTRGTSSGNTIYF. The chain has TRBV13 and TRBJ1-3, with a possible D match to TRBD1 (5 bases). Germline-derived CDR1 and CDR2 are PRHDT and FYEKMQ (reference sequence). This CDR3 contains 16 residues. V was trimmed by 5 bases and J by 0 bases, leaving 14 bases between them.

This rearrangement joins TRBV7-3 to TRBJ1-6; the D is unclear. CDR1 is SGHTA and CDR2 is FQGTGA in the germline V gene. V lost 3 bases to trimming and J lost 6 bases, with 9 bases between them. There are 14 residues in the CDR3. This CDR3 reads CASSLGSFNSPLHF. CDR3 in DNA: TGTGCCAGCAGCTTGGGCAGCTTTAATTCACCCCTCCACTTT.

V usage is TRBV4-1 and J usage is TRBJ2-2; 7 bases map to TRBD1. The CDR3 contains 15 residues. Trimming cost V 4 bases and J 5 bases; bases outside gene matches: 7. From germline, CDR1 is MGHRA and CDR2 YSYEKL. The DNA of the CDR3 is TGCGCCAGCAGCCGAGGGGACAGAGCAACCGGGGAGCTGTTTTTT. This encodes CASSRGDRATGELFF.

This sequence joins TRBV2 and TRBJ1-2, with 7 bases matching TRBD1. Germline V CDR1 and CDR2: SNHLY, FYNNEI. Trimming cost V 4 bases and J 4 bases; bases outside gene matches: 6. This CDR3 is built from 14 residues. The CDR3 loop is CASSAGGSLYGYTF. The CDR3 DNA sequence: TGTGCCAGCAGTGCAGGGGGGTCTCTCTATGGCTACACCTTC.